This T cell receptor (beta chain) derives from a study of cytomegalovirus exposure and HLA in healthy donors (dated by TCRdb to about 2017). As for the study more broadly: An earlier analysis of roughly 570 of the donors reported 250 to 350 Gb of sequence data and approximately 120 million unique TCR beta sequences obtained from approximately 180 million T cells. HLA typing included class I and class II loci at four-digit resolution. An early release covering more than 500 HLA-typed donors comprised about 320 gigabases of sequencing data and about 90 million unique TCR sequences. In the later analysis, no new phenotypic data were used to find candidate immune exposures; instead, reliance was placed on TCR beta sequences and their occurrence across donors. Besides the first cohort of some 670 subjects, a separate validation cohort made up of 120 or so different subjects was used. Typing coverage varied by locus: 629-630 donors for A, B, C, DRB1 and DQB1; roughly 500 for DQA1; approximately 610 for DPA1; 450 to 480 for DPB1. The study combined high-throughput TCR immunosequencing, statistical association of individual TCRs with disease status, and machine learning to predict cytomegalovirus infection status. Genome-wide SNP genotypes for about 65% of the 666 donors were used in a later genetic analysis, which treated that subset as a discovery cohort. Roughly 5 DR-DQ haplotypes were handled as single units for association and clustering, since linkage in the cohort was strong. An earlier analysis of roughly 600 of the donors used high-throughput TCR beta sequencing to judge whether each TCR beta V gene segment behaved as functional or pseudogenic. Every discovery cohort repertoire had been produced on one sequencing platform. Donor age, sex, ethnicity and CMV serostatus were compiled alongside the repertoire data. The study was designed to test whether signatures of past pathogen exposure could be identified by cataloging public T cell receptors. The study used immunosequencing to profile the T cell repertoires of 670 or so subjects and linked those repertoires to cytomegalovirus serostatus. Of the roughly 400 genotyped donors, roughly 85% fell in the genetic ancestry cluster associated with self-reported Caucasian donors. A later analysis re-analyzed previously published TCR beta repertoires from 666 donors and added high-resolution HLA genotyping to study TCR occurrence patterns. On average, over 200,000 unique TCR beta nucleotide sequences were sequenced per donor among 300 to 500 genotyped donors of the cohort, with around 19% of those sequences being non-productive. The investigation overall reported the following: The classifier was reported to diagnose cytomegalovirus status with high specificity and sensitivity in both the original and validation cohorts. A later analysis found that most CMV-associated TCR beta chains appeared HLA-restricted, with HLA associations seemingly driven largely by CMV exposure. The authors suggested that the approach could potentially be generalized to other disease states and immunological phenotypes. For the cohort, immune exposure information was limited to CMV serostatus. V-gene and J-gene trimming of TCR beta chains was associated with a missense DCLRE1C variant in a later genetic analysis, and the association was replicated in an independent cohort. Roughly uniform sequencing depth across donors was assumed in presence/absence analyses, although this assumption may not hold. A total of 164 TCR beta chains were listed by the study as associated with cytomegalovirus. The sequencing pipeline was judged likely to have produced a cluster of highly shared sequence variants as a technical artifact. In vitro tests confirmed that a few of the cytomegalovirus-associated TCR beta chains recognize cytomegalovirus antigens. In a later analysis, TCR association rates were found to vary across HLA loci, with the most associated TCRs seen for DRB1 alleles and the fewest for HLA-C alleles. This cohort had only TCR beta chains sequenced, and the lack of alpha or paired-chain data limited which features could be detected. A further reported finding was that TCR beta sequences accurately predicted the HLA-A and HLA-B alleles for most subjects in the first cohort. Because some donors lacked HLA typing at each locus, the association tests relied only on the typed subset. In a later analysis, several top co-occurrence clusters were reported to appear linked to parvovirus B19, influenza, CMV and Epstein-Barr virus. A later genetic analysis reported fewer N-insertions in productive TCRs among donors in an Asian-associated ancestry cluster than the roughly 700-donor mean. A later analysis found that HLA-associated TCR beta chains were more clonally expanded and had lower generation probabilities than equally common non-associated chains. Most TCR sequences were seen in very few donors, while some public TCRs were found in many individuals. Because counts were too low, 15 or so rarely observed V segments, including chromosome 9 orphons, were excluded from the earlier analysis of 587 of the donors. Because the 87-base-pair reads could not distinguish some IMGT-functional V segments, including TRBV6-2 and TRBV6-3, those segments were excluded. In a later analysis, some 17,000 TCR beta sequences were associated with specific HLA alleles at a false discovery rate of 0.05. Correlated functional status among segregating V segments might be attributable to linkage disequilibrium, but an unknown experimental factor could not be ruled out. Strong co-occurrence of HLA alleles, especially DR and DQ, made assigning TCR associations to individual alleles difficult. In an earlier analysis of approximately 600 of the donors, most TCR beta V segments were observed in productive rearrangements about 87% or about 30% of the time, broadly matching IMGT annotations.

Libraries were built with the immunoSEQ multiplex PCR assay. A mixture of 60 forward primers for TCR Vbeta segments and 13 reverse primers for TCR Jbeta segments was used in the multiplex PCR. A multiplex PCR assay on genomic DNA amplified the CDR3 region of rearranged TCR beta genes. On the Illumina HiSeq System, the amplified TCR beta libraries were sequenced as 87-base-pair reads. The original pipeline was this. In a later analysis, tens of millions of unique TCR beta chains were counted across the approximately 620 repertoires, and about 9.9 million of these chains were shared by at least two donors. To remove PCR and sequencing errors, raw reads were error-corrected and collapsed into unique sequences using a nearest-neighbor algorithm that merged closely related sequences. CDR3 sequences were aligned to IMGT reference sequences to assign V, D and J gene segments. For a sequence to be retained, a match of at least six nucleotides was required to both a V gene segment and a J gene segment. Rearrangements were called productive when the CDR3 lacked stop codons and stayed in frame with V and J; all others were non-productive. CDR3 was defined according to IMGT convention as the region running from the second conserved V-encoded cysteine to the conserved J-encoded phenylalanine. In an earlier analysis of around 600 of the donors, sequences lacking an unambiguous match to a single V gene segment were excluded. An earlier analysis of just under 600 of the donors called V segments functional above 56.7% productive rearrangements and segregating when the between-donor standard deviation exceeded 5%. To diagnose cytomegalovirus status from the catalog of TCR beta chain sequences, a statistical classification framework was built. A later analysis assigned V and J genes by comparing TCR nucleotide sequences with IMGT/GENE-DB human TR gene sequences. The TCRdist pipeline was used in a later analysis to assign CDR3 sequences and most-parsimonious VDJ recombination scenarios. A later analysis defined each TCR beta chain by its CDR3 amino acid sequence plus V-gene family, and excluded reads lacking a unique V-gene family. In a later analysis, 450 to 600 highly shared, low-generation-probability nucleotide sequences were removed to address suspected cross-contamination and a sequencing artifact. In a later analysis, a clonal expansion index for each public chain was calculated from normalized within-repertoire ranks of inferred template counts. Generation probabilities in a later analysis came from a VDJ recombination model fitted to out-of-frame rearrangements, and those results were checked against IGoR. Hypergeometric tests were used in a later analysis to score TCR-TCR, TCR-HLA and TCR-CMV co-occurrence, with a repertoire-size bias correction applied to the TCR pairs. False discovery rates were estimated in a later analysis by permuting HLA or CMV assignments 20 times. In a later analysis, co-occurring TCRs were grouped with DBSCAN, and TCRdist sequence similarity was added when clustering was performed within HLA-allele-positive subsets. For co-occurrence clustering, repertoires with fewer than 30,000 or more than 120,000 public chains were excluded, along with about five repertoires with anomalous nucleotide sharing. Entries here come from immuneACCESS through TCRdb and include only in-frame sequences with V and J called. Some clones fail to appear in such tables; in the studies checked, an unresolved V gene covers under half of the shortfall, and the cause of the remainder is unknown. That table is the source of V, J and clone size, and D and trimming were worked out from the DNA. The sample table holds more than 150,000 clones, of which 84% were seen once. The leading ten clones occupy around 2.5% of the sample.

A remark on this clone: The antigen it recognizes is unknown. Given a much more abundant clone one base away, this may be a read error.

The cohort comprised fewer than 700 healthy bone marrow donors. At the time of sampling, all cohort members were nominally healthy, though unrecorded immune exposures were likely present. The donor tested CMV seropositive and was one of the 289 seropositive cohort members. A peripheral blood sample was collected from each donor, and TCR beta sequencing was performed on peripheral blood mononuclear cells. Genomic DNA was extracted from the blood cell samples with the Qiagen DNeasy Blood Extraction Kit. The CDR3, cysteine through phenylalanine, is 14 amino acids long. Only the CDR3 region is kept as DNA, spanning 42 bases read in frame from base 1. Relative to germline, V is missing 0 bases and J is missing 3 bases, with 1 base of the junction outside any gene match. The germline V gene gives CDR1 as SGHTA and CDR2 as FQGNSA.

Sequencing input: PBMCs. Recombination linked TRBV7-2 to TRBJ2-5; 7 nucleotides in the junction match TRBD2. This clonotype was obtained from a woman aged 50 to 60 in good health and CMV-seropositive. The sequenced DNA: TGTGCCAGCAGCTTAGCGGGGGGGAAAGAGACCCAGTACTTC. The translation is CASSLAGGKETQYF.